The 25 T cell receptor beta chains in this list originate from one sample, sequenced in a study of T cells in narcolepsy. Using immunoSEQ multiplex PCR, the repertoire was profiled, and TCRdb retains in-frame clones only, with some absent. The sample records 32,000 or so clones, 65% to 85% being singletons. The sequencing input was memory (CD45RA-) CD4+ T cells from blood. Every receptor here comes from a human donor in good health.

J is TRBJ2-1 and V is TRBV30; D may be TRBD2 (5 bases). CDR3 length equals 13 residues. CDR1 is GTSNPN, CDR2 SVGIG, per germline (reference sequence). V was cut by 0 bases and J by 6 bases, with 9 bases left in between. CDR3 region: CAWSVYEGNEQFF. CDR3 nucleotides: TGTGCCTGGAGTGTATACGAGGGCAATGAGCAGTTCTTC.

V is TRBV29-1 and J is TRBJ1-6; 7 positions match TRBD1. V gave up 6 bases and J gave up 10 bases; unmatched junction bases: 9. This CDR3 contains 13 residues. Germline CDR1 and CDR2: SQVTM and ANQGSEA. CDR3 amino acids: CSVREGAQSPLHF. The CDR3 DNA sequence: TGCAGCGTGAGAGAGGGGGCACAATCACCCCTCCACTTT.

The chain combines TRBV25-1 with TRBJ2-7, with D unclear. The CDR3 is 14 residues long. Germline loops: CDR1 MGHDK, CDR2 SYGVNS. V lost 5 bases and J lost 0, with 11 bases in between. The DNA of the CDR3 is TGTGCCAGCAGTCCCTCTCAAAGCTCCTACGAGCAGTACTTC. This gives the protein CASSPSQSSYEQYF.

The chain is built from TRBV7-9 and TRBJ2-7; 11 nucleotides line up with TRBD2. This CDR3 is 15 amino acids long. Germline assignment: CDR1 SEHNR and CDR2 FQNEAQ (reference sequence). V was clipped by 1 base and J by 5 bases; unmatched bases: 4. CDR3 sequence (DNA): TGTGCCAGCAGCTTAGGACTAGCGGGATTCGACGAGCAGTACTTC. Residues: CASSLGLAGFDEQYF.

The chain's CDR3 is CASSAPKAGAPYEQYF. The CDR3, as DNA: TGTGCCAGCAGTGCCCCGAAGGCGGGAGCCCCCTACGAGCAGTACTTC. The genes are TRBV6-1 and TRBJ2-7, with 7 bases identical to TRBD2. The CDR3 extends over 16 amino acids. Germline V CDR1 and CDR2: MNHNS, SASEGT. V shed 4 bases and J 2 bases; nucleotides not matched to a gene: 11.

The genes are TRBV19 and TRBJ1-2; D perhaps matches TRBD1 (6 bases). Germline CDR1 reads LNHDA; CDR2 reads SQIVND (reference sequence). V lost 4 bases, J lost 4 bases, and 19 bases lay in between. CDR3 length: 16 amino acids. The CDR3 reads CASSTETGSVAYGYTF. The CDR3 bases are TGTGCCAGTAGTACCGAAACAGGGTCGGTGGCCTATGGCTACACCTTC.

The CDR3 here is CASTKEDATYGYTF. The CDR3 DNA follows: TGTGCCAGCACCAAGGAAGACGCTACCTATGGCTACACCTTC. V gene TRBV2 combines with J gene TRBJ1-2; D is undetermined. V was clipped by 7 bases and J by 4 bases, with 16 bases between them. CDR3 length equals 14 residues. Germline V gene lookup returns CDR1 SNHLY and CDR2 FYNNEI.

The genes are TRBV5-1 and TRBJ1-1; 7 bases match TRBD1. Germline V lookup: CDR1 SGHRS, CDR2 YFSETQ. This CDR3 is 13 amino acids long. The junction had 3 bases not matched to a gene; V was cut back by 3 bases and J by 4 bases. The chain's CDR3 is CASSSQGTTEAFF. The CDR3 DNA sequence: TGCGCCAGCAGCTCACAGGGGACCACTGAAGCTTTCTTT.

This chain connects TRBV6-1 to TRBJ2-5, with D unclear. The CDR3 runs to 13 residues. Trimming removed 1 base from V and 1 base from J, with 4 bases in between. Germline values: CDR1 MNHNS, CDR2 SASEGT. CDR3 residues: CASSEVSQETQYF. The CDR3 DNA reads as TGTGCCAGCAGTGAAGTTAGCCAAGAGACCCAGTACTTC.

The chain links TRBV7-2 to TRBJ2-5; TRBD2 agrees at 7 bases. The J call is doubtful: the DNA matches TRBJ2-7 better. The CDR3 covers 16 residues. Germline V gene data show CDR1 as SGHTA and CDR2 as FQGNSA. The CDR3 region is CASSSWPLTSAYEQYF. The CDR3 DNA reads as TGTGCCAGCAGCTCCTGGCCGTTAACTAGCGCCTACGAGCAGTACTTC.

CDR3 region: CASNSLGLAGTDTQYF. In DNA, the CDR3 is TGTGCCAGCAATAGCCTCGGACTAGCGGGCACAGATACGCAGTATTTT. The rearrangement links TRBV27 to TRBJ2-3; 10 bases match TRBD2. V lost 7 bases and J lost 1; bases outside the gene matches: 8. From germline, CDR1 is MNHEY and CDR2 SMNVEV (reference sequence). CDR3 length: 16 residues.

This chain links TRBV19 with TRBJ2-2; D is perhaps TRBD1 (6 bases). V was shortened by 5 bases and J by 4 bases, with 17 bases between the two germline ends. CDR3 length: 16 residues. Germline V CDR1 and CDR2: LNHDA, SQIVND (reference sequence). CDR3: CASSVYRDISTGELFF. The CDR3 nucleotides are TGTGCCAGTAGTGTATACCGGGACATCAGCACCGGGGAGCTGTTTTTT.

The chain uses TRBV30 and TRBJ1-1, with D maybe TRBD1 (5 bases). The V end lost 4 bases, the J end lost 0 bases, and 24 bases lay between the germline ends. The CDR3 has 18 residues. Germline V gives CDR1 GTSNPN, CDR2 SVGIG (reference sequence). The CDR3 reads CAWTTGGQGGIMNTEAFF. Written as DNA, the CDR3 is TGTGCCTGGACGACCGGAGGGCAGGGCGGAATAATGAACACTGAAGCTTTCTTT.

This clone was seen a handful of times. The chain links TRBV5-4 to TRBJ1-2, with 8 bases lining up with TRBD1. Germline loops: CDR1 SGHNT, CDR2 YYREEE (reference sequence). CDR3 length: 14 amino acids. The ends lost 0 bases at V and 8 bases at J; junction bases unmatched: 6. DNA for the CDR3: TGTGCCAGCAGCTTGGAGACAGGGGCGCGAGGCTACACCTTC. Residues: CASSLETGARGYTF.

The chain carries TRBV6-5 and TRBJ1-2; weak D call: TRBD1 (6 bases). This CDR3 is built from 14 residues. V was clipped by 4 bases and J by 7 bases, with 16 bases between them. Germline lookup yields CDR1 MNHEY and CDR2 SVGAGI. For the CDR3, the DNA is TGTGCCAGCAGTTCTCGGGGTAGGGGGTTTGGCTACACCTTC. It codes for CASSSRGRGFGYTF.

The rearrangement joins TRBV27 to TRBJ2-3; D is perhaps TRBD2 (5 bases). V gave up 5 bases and J gave up 2 bases, with 14 bases separating them. Germline V lookup: CDR1 MNHEY, CDR2 SMNVEV (reference sequence). This CDR3 has 15 residues. CDR3 sequence: CASSPGLNPTDTQYF. The CDR3 bases are TGTGCCAGCAGTCCCGGACTTAATCCCACAGATACGCAGTATTTT.

The J gene is TRBJ2-7, the V gene TRBV27, with TRBD1 identical over 7 bases. The CDR3 is made up of 16 amino acids. Germline V gene sequence: CDR1 MNHEY, CDR2 SMNVEV (reference sequence). Trimming removed 8 bases from V and 3 bases from J; junction bases left unmatched: 16. CDR3: CASRDVGTDLSYEQYF. The CDR3 DNA reads TGTGCCAGCCGGGACGTCGGGACAGACCTAAGCTACGAGCAGTACTTC.

This CDR3 is CASSEGLFQETQYF. The CDR3 coding sequence is TGTGCCAGCAGTGAGGGACTTTTCCAAGAGACCCAGTACTTC. This sequence joins TRBV2 and TRBJ2-5; maybe TRBD2 (6 bases). Trimming left V 3 bases short and J 1 base short, with 9 bases between. Germline V gene lookup returns CDR1 SNHLY and CDR2 FYNNEI. The length of the CDR3 is 14 residues.

This clone turned up a few times. The V gene is TRBV18, the J gene TRBJ1-6; TRBD1 might be the D (6 bases). Per germline, CDR1 KGHSH and CDR2 LQKENI. The CDR3 is 13 amino acids. The V end lost 3 bases, the J end lost 7 bases, and 7 bases lay between the germline ends. CDR3 nucleotides: TGTGCCAGCTCACCGGACAGAAATTCACCCCTCCACTTT. Translation gives CASSPDRNSPLHF.

The CDR3 is CASNRGSYEQYF. In DNA, the CDR3 is TGTGCCAGCAACAGGGGTTCCTACGAGCAGTACTTC. The V and J genes are TRBV18 and TRBJ2-7, with 7 bases that match TRBD1. Germline trimming cut 8 bases from V and 1 base from J; bases unmatched to any gene: 2. Germline lookup yields CDR1 KGHSH and CDR2 LQKENI. The CDR3 extends over 12 amino acids.

The chain recombines TRBV6-6 with TRBJ1-3; D gene unclear. Germline V gives CDR1 MNHNY, CDR2 SVGAGI (reference sequence). This CDR3 comprises 13 residues. The V gene lost 4 bases and the J gene lost 0 bases, with 4 bases spanning the gap. The CDR3 reads CASSLNSGNTIYF. The DNA for the CDR3 is TGTGCCAGCAGTTTAAACTCTGGAAACACCATATATTTT.

The chain employs TRBV30 and TRBJ2-2, with 7 bases fitting TRBD1. This CDR3 comprises 13 residues. CDR1 GTSNPN and CDR2 SVGIG come from the germline V gene (reference sequence). The V segment lost 2 bases and the J segment 6 bases; nucleotides outside the gene matches: 3. The CDR3 is CAWSRQGAGELFF. DNA of the CDR3: TGTGCCTGGAGTAGGCAGGGGGCCGGGGAGCTGTTTTTT.

J is TRBJ2-4 and V is TRBV7-2; possible D gene TRBD2, 6 bases. The CDR3 contains 14 residues. The germline V gene has CDR1 SGHTA and CDR2 FQGNSA. V was shortened by 0 bases and J by 3 bases, with 6 bases between the two germline ends. This CDR3 reads CASSLAGGKNIQYF. CDR3 nucleotide sequence: TGTGCCAGCAGCTTAGCGGGGGGCAAAAACATTCAGTACTTC.

V usage is TRBV5-6 and J usage is TRBJ2-7, with D possibly matching TRBD2 (5 bases). The V gene lost 2 bases and the J gene lost 1 base, with 13 bases spanning the gap. The CDR3 has 15 residues. Germline V CDR1 and CDR2: SGHDT, YYEEEE. CDR3 coding DNA: TGTGCCAGCAGCTTCGAGGGCAGGAAATCCTACGAGCAGTACTTC. It encodes CASSFEGRKSYEQYF.

V gene TRBV5-4 combines with J gene TRBJ2-3; D is ambiguous. In germline, CDR1 is SGHNT, CDR2 YYREEE (reference sequence). The CDR3 runs to 15 residues. Trimming removed 0 bases from V and 2 bases from J, with 10 bases in between. CDR3 DNA sequence: TGTGCCAGCAGCTTGGCCGTGGCCAACACAGATACGCAGTATTTT. It specifies CASSLAVANTDTQYF.